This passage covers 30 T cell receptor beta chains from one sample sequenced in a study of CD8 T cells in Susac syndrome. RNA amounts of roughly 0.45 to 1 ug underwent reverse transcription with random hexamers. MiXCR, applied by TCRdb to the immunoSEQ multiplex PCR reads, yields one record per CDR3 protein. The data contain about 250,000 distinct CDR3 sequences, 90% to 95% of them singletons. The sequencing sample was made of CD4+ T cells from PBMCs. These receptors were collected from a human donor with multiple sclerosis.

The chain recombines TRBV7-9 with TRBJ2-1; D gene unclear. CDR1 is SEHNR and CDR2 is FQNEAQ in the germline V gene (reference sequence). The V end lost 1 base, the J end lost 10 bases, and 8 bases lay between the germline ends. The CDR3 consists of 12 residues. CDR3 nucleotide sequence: TGTGCCAGCAGCTTAGTGGTGGGGGAGCAGTTCTTC. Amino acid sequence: CASSLVVGEQFF.

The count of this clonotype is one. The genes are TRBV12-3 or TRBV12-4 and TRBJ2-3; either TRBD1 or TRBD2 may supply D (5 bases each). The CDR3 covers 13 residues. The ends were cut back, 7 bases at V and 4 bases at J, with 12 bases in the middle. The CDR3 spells CASTYGGADTQYF. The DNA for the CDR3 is TGTGCCAGCACTTATGGGGGAGCAGATACGCAGTATTTT.

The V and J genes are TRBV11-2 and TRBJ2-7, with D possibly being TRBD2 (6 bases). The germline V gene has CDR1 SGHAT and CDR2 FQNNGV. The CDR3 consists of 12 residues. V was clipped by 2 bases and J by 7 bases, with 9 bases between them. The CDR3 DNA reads TGTGCCAGCAGCTTATCGGGGGTTGAGCAGTACTTC. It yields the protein CASSLSGVEQYF.

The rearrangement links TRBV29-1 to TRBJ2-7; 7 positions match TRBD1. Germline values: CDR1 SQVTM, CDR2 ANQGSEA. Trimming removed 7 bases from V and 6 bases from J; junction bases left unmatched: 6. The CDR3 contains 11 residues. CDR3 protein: CSGRTGSEQYF. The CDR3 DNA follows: TGCAGCGGCCGGACAGGTTCCGAGCAGTACTTC.

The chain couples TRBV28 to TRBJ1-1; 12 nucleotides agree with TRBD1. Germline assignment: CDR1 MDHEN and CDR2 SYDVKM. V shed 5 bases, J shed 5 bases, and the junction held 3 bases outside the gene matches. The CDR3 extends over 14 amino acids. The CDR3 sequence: CASSRDRGLTEAFF. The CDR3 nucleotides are TGTGCCAGCAGTCGGGACAGGGGGCTAACTGAAGCTTTCTTT.

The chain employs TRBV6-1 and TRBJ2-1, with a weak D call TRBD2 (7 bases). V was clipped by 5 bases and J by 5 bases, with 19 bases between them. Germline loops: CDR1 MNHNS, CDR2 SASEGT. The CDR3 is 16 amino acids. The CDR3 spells CASSRGGGHTDNEQFF. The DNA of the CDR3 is TGTGCCAGCAGTCGAGGGGGGGGACACACCGACAATGAGCAGTTCTTC.

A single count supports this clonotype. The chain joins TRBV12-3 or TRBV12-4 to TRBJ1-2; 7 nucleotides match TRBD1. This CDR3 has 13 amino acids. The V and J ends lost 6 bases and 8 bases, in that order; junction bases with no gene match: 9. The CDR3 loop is CASRTRQGQGYTF. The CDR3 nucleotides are TGTGCCAGCAGGACAAGACAGGGTCAGGGCTACACCTTC.

CDR3 sequence reads: CASSRLGRSDQETQYF. The CDR3, as DNA: TGCGCCAGCAGCCGTCTTGGGCGGTCGGATCAAGAGACCCAGTACTTC. The chain has TRBV4-1 and TRBJ2-5; D gene uncertain. Trimming shortened V by 4 bases and J by 2 bases, and 17 bases separated the two germline ends. The germline CDR1 and CDR2 sequences are MGHRA and YSYEKL. The CDR3 contains 16 residues.

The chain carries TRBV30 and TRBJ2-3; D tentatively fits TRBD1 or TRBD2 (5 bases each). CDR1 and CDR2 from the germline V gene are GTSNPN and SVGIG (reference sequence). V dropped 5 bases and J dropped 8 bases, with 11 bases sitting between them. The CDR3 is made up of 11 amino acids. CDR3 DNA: TGTGCCTGGGAGGTTGGGGGTACGCAGTATTTT. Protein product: CAWEVGGTQYF.

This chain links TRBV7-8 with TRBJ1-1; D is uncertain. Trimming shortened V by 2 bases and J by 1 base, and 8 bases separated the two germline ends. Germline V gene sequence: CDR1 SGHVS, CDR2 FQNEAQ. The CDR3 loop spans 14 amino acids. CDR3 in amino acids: CASSLTGANTEAFF. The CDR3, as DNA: TGTGCCAGCAGCTTAACCGGTGCGAACACTGAAGCTTTCTTT.

CDR3 DNA: TGTGCCAGCAGTGAAAACGGGGTCACCCAGCAGTTCTTC. Its translation is CASSENGVTQQFF. The V gene is TRBV2, the J gene TRBJ2-1; maybe TRBD2 (5 bases). This CDR3 has 13 residues. Germline loops: CDR1 SNHLY, CDR2 FYNNEI. The V and J ends lost 2 bases and 11 bases respectively, with 13 bases between them.

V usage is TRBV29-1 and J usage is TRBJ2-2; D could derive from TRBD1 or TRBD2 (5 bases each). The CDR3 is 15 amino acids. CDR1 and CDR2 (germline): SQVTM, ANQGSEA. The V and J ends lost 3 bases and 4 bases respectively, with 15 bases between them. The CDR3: CSVEVSGTGTGELFF. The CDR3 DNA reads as TGCAGCGTTGAGGTTTCAGGGACGGGCACCGGGGAGCTGTTTTTT.

CDR3 region: CASSKASRQETQYF. Written as DNA, the CDR3 is TGTGCCAGCAGCAAAGCCAGCAGGCAAGAGACCCAGTACTTC. The genes are TRBV21-1 and TRBJ2-5. TRBV21-1 is noted as a pseudogene. The CDR3 runs 14 residues.

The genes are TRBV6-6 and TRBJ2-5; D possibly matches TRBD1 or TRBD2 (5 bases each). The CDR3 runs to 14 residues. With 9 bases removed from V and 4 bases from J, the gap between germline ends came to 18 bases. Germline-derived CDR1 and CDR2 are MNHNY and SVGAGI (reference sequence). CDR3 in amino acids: CARVPGRGGETQYF. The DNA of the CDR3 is TGTGCCAGGGTCCCGGGACGGGGCGGAGAGACCCAGTACTTC.

The CDR3: CASSGGGAGEAREQYF. The CDR3 nucleotides are TGCGCCAGCAGTGGGGGGGGAGCGGGGGAAGCCCGCGAGCAGTACTTC. The chain recombines TRBV10-2 with TRBJ2-7, with TRBD2 identical over 8 bases. CDR1 WSHSY and CDR2 SAAADI come from the germline V gene. J lost 6 bases, V lost 4 bases, and 14 bases had no gene match. This CDR3 has 16 residues.

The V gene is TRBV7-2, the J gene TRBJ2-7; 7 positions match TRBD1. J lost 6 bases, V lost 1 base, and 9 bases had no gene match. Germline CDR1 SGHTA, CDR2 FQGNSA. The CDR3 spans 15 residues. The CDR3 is CASSLGGGDAGEQYF. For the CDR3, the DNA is TGTGCCAGCAGCTTAGGAGGGGGCGACGCGGGCGAGCAGTACTTC.

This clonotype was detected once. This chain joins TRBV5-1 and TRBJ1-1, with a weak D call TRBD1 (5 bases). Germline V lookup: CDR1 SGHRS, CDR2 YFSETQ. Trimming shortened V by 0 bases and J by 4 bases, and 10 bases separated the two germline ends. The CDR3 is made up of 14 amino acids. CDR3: CASSLAGIGTEAFF. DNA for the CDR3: TGCGCCAGCAGCTTGGCAGGGATTGGCACTGAAGCTTTCTTT.

CDR3 loop: CASSLDRGKGQPQHF. CDR3 in DNA: TGCGCCAGCAGCTTGGACAGGGGAAAAGGGCAGCCCCAGCATTTT. This chain uses TRBV5-1 with TRBJ1-5, with 7 nucleotides matching TRBD1. The junction had 7 bases not matched to a gene; V was cut back by 0 bases and J by 7 bases. This CDR3 is 15 amino acids long. CDR1 is SGHRS, CDR2 YFSETQ, per germline.

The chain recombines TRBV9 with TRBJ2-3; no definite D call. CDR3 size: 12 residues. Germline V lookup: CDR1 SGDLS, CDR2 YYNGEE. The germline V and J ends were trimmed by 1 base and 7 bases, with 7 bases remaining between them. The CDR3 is CASSVLGNTQYF. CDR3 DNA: TGTGCCAGCAGCGTATTAGGGAATACGCAGTATTTT.

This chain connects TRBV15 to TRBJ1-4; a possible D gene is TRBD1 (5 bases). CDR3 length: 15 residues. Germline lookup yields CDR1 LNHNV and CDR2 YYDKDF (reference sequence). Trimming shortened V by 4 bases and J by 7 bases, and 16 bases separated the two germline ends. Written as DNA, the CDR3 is TGTGCCACCAGCAAGCGGGACCGCTGGGGTGAAAAACTGTTTTTT. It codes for CATSKRDRWGEKLFF. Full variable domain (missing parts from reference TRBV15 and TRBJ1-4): DAMVIQNPRYQVTQFGKPVTLSCSQTLNHNVMYWYQQKSSQAPKLLFHYYDKDFNNEADTPDNFQSRRPNTSFCFLDIRSPGLGDTAMYLCATSKRDRWGEKLFFGSGTQLSVL.

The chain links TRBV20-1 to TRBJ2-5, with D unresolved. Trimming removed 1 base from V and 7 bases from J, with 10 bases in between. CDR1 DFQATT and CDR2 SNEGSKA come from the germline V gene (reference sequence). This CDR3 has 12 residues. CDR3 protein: CSARVAIGTQYF. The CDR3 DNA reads TGCAGTGCTAGAGTGGCGATCGGGACCCAGTACTTC.

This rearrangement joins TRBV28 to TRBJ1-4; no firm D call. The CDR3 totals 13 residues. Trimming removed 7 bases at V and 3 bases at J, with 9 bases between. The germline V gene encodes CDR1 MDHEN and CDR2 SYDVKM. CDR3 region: CASNEAANEKLFF. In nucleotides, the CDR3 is TGTGCCAGCAACGAAGCGGCTAATGAAAAACTGTTTTTT.

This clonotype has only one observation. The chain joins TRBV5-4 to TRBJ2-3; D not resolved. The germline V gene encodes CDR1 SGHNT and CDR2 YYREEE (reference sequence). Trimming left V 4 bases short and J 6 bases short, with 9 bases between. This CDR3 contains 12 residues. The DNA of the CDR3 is TGTGCCAGCAGCCAACGGCGGGATACGCAGTATTTT. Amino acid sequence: CASSQRRDTQYF.

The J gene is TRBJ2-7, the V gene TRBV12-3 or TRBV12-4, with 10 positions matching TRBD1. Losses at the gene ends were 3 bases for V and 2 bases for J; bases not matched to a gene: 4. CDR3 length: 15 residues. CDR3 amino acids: CASSFLDRGAYEQYF. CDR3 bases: TGTGCCAGCAGTTTTCTGGACAGGGGGGCCTACGAGCAGTACTTC.

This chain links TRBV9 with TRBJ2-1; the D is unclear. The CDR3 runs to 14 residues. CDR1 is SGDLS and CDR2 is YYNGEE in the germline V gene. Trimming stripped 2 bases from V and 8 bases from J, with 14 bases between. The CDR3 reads CASSVRILGDEQFF. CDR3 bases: TGTGCCAGCAGCGTTAGGATTCTGGGCGATGAGCAGTTCTTC. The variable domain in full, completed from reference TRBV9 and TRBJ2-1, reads DSGVTQTPKHLITATGQRVTLRCSPRSGDLSVYWYQQSLDQGLQFLIQYYNGEERAKGNILERFSAQQFPDLHSELNLSSLELGDSALYFCASSVRILGDEQFFGPGTRLTVL.

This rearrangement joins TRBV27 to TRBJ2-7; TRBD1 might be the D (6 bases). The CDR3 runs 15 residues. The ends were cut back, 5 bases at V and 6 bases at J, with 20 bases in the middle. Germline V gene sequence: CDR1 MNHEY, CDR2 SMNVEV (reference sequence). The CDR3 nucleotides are TGTGCCAGCAGTACCCGGACAGCCCCGGTTGGCGAGCAGTACTTC. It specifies CASSTRTAPVGEQYF.

CDR3 sequence: CASSPTTGGTGGYTF. The CDR3 nucleotides read TGTGCCAGCAGCCCAACCACAGGGGGTACCGGTGGCTACACCTTC. The chain couples TRBV7-9 to TRBJ1-2, with TRBD1 identical over 8 bases. The CDR3 loop spans 15 amino acids. Germline V gives CDR1 SEHNR, CDR2 FQNEAQ (reference sequence). Trimming at V came to 5 bases and at J to 7 bases, leaving 12 bases not matched to a gene. Full variable domain (rest looked up from reference TRBV7-9 and TRBJ1-2): DTGVSQNPRHKITKRGQNVTFRCDPISEHNRLYWYRQTLGQGPEFLTYFQNEAQLEKSRLLSDRFSAERPKGSFSTLEIQRTEQGDSAMYLCASSPTTGGTGGYTFGSGTRLTVV.

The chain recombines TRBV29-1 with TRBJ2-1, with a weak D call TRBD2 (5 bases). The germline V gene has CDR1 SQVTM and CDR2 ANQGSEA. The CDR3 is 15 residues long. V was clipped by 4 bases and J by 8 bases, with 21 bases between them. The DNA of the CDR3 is TGCAGCGTTGTATCCCGCGGGCCCCTTGGCTATGAGCAGTTCTTC. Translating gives CSVVSRGPLGYEQFF.

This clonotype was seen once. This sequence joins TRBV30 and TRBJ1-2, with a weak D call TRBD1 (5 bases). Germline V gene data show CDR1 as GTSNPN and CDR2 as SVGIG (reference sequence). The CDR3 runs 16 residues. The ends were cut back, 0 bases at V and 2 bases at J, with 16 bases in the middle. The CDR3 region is CAWSVRNPAGNYGYTF. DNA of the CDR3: TGTGCCTGGAGTGTACGAAATCCCGCAGGGAACTATGGCTACACCTTC.

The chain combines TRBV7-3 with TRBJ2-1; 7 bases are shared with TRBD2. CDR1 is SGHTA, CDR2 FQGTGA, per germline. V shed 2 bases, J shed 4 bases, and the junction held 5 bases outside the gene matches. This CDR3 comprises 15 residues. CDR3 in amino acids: CASSLGGRGYNEQFF. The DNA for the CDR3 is TGTGCCAGCAGCTTAGGCGGGAGAGGGTACAATGAGCAGTTCTTC.